The T cell receptor beta chain under discussion was sequenced for a study of OX40 agonist ivuxolimab in advanced cancers. In the study overall: Patients were dosed intravenously with ivuxolimab at 0.01 to 10 mg/kg every 2 weeks. Study results and limitations: At 0.1 to 3.0 mg/kg, CD4+ and CD8+ blood T cells expanded clonally by week 6. Among the least clonally expanded were partial responders at 0.1-3.0 mg/kg.

TCRdb's copy holds only in-frame clones and misses some; the assay was immunoSEQ multiplex PCR. This table has 60,000 to 85,000 clones, around 73% appearing once. This CDR3 has 15 amino acids. The V end lost 3 bases, the J end lost 2 bases, and 14 bases lay between the germline ends. Germline CDR1 reads KGHSH; CDR2 reads LQKENI. This clone was recorded a few times. As yet, its antigen is unknown. The chain recombines TRBV18 with TRBJ2-7, with D possibly being TRBD2 (6 bases). This sequence originates from an adult with an advanced solid tumor such as melanoma, head and neck, liver or kidney cancer. Source: CD4+ or CD8+ T cells sorted from blood, taken in a trial of the OX40 agonist ivuxolimab. CDR3 in amino acids: CASSPGGQATYEQYF. The CDR3 nucleotides are TGTGCCAGCTCACCGGGAGGCCAGGCAACCTACGAGCAGTACTTC.